These 17 T cell receptor beta chains were all obtained from the same sample, sequenced in a study of T-cell memory formation after mild COVID-19. TCRdb ran MiXCR on the 5' RACE reads and lists one entry per CDR3 protein. The data contain 300,000 to 400,000 distinct CDR3 sequences, around 13% of them singletons. Specimen: PBMCs or a T cell subset sorted from them (not recorded which). The source is a man aged 18 to 35 who had mild COVID-19 (a few samples of this study predate the infection). Cell type and time point are not known.

This clonotype was counted between two and nine times. The rearrangement links TRBV5-1 to TRBJ1-1; D not certain. Looked up from germline, CDR1 is SGHRS and CDR2 is YFSETQ. The length of the CDR3 is 15 residues. The V and J ends lost 3 bases and 0 bases respectively, with 12 bases between them. DNA for the CDR3: TGCGCCAGCAGCTCCCGATCTCCTGTGAACACTGAAGCTTTCTTT. Amino acids: CASSSRSPVNTEAFF.

This clonotype turned up a few times. The chain employs TRBV9 and TRBJ2-1; D unclear. The germline gives CDR1 SGDLS, CDR2 YYNGEE. V dropped 3 bases and J dropped 5 bases, with 3 bases sitting between them. The CDR3 has 11 residues. The CDR3 sequence: CASSAHNEQFF. The DNA for the CDR3 is TGTGCCAGCAGCGCCCACAATGAGCAGTTCTTC.

This clonotype showed up many times. J is TRBJ2-1 and V is TRBV6-5; TRBD2 aligns across 8 bases. The V gene's germline CDR1 is MNHEY and CDR2 SVGAGI. V trimming: 4 bases; J trimming: 6 bases; junction bases outside the gene matches: 2. The CDR3 totals 13 residues. The chain's CDR3 is CASSSGGLNEQFF. The CDR3 DNA is TGTGCCAGCAGTTCGGGGGGGCTCAATGAGCAGTTCTTC.

This clonotype was seen a handful of times. The rearrangement joins TRBV19 to TRBJ2-7, with D perhaps being TRBD1 or TRBD2 (5 bases each). The CDR3 consists of 13 residues. CDR1 is LNHDA and CDR2 is SQIVND in the germline V gene (reference sequence). V lost 7 bases to trimming and J lost 6 bases, with 16 bases between them. The DNA of the CDR3 is TGTGCCAGTAAGGAGGAAGGGGTACGCGAGCAGTACTTC. Translation: CASKEEGVREQYF. Looking up the rest from reference TRBV19 and TRBJ2-7 gives the full variable domain: DGGITQSPKYLFRKEGQNVTLSCEQNLNHDAMYWYRQDPGQGLRLIYYSQIVNDFQKGDIAEGYSVSREKKESFPLTVTSAQKNPTAFYLCASKEEGVREQYFGPGTRLTVT.

The table lists this clonotype with a few counts. J is TRBJ2-7 and V is TRBV19, with TRBD2 matching 11 bases. Germline assignment: CDR1 LNHDA and CDR2 SQIVND (reference sequence). V shed 5 bases, J shed 0 bases, and the junction held 3 bases outside the gene matches. The CDR3 runs to 15 residues. The CDR3: CASSPTSGSSYEQYV. The CDR3 DNA reads TGTGCCAGTAGTCCAACTAGCGGGAGCTCCTACGAGCAGTACGTC.

In this sample, this clonotype turned up many times. This rearrangement joins TRBV7-2 to TRBJ2-5; D is uncertain. The CDR3 contains 15 residues. From germline, CDR1 is SGHTA and CDR2 FQGNSA. Trimming cost V 4 bases and J 4 bases, with 16 bases left between them. CDR3 residues: CASSSWAHYPETQYF. CDR3 sequence (DNA): TGTGCCAGCAGCTCGTGGGCGCACTACCCAGAGACCCAGTACTTC.

The chain is built from TRBV6-2 or TRBV6-3 and TRBJ2-7; D gene ambiguous. The V end was cut by 6 bases, the J end by 2 bases, with 8 bases between. This CDR3 is 12 amino acids long. Germline loops: CDR1 MNHEY, CDR2 SVGEGT. Written as DNA, the CDR3 is TGTGCCAGCAGCTTAACCGCCTACGAGCAGTACGTC. It codes for CASSLTAYEQYV.

This clonotype appeared a few times. The chain uses TRBV6-6 and TRBJ1-5, with 10 bases aligning to TRBD1. The germline V gene encodes CDR1 MNHNY and CDR2 SVGAGI (reference sequence). The junction had 7 bases not matched to a gene; V was cut back by 6 bases and J by 5 bases. The CDR3 consists of 15 residues. The CDR3 nucleotides are TGTGCCAGCAGAATGACAGGGGGCGTTTATCAGCCCCAGCATTTT. It specifies CASRMTGGVYQPQHF.

This chain joins TRBV21-1 and TRBJ1-4; the table assigns TRBD1, which was not confirmed against the DNA. TRBV21-1 is a documented pseudogene. The CDR3 runs to 14 residues. The CDR3 is CASRSEGRNEKLFF. CDR3 coding DNA: TGTGCCAGCAGATCCGAGGGACGTAATGAAAAACTGTTTTTT.

Only a few counts were recorded for this clonotype. CDR3 loop: CASSMDGSYGYTF. The CDR3 nucleotides are TGTGCCAGCAGTATGGACGGGAGCTATGGCTACACCTTC. The chain uses TRBV12-3 or TRBV12-4 and TRBJ1-2; the D is unclear. The CDR3 spans 13 residues. The germline V and J ends were trimmed by 5 bases and 4 bases, with 11 bases remaining between them.

As to this clonotype: A read error may produce the germline difference seen at one junction end. The rearrangement uses TRBV7-9 and TRBJ1-5; 7 bases fit TRBD1. The CDR3 has 14 amino acids. CDR1 SEHNR and CDR2 FQNEAQ come from the germline V gene (reference sequence). DNA of the CDR3: TGTGCCGGCAGCTTGGGGCAGGGGGGTCAGCCCCAGCATTTT. Encoded protein: CAGSLGQGGQPQHF.

This clonotype has just a few counts. The V call is TRBV7-9, the J call TRBJ2-7; 7 bases agree with TRBD1. V lost 4 bases and J lost 4; bases outside the gene matches: 7. From germline, CDR1 is SEHNR and CDR2 FQNEAQ (reference sequence). This CDR3 region has 14 residues. CDR3 region: CASSSQGLSYEQYF. CDR3 nucleotide sequence: TGTGCCAGCAGCTCACAGGGGTTATCGTACGAGCAGTACTTC.

This clonotype was observed many times. This rearrangement joins TRBV7-9 to TRBJ2-7; either TRBD1 or TRBD2 may fit D (5 bases each). The V gene's germline CDR1 is SEHNR and CDR2 FQNEAQ (reference sequence). Trimming removed 4 bases at V and 1 base at J, with 14 bases between. CDR3 size: 15 residues. The CDR3 region is CASSSGMGESYEQYF. The DNA of the CDR3 is TGTGCCAGCAGCTCTGGAATGGGGGAGTCCTACGAGCAGTACTTC.

This clonotype was detected a few times. The chain links TRBV24-1 to TRBJ2-1; D is undetermined. Trimming took 0 bases from V and 8 from J, leaving 7 bases between them. The CDR3 contains 13 residues. Germline V CDR1 and CDR2: KGHDR, SFDVKD. The CDR3 protein is CATSDLPGHEQFF. The CDR3 DNA sequence: TGTGCCACCAGTGATTTGCCTGGACATGAGCAGTTCTTC.

The gene calls are TRBV5-1 and TRBJ2-3; the D is unclear. V lost 0 bases and J 2 bases, leaving 7 bases between the germline ends. Germline CDR1 and CDR2: SGHRS and YFSETQ. This CDR3 comprises 14 residues. Here the CDR3 DNA reads TGCGCCAGCAGCTTGGATAAGACCACAGATACGCAGTATTTT. Its translation: CASSLDKTTDTQYF.

The table lists this clonotype with a few counts. V is TRBV4-3 and J is TRBJ2-6; D might be TRBD2 (6 bases). CDR1 LGHNA and CDR2 YSLEER come from the germline V gene. V lost 3 bases to trimming and J lost 2 bases, with 14 bases between them. This CDR3 comprises 17 residues. For the CDR3, the DNA is TGCGCCAGCAGCCAGGAGACGGGGGTTGCTGGGGCCAACGTCCTGACTTTC. Amino acids: CASSQETGVAGANVLTF.

This chain uses TRBV12-3 or TRBV12-4 with TRBJ1-2; D is ambiguous. This CDR3 is built from 13 residues. V shed 7 bases and J shed 4 bases, with 13 bases lying between them. CDR3 sequence: CASTPMGGYGYTF. CDR3 nucleotide sequence: TGTGCCAGCACCCCTATGGGAGGCTATGGCTACACCTTC.